This T cell receptor (beta chain) was identified during a study of blood T cell repertoires in COVID-19. Sequencing used immunoSEQ multiplex PCR; TCRdb keeps in-frame clones, though not all of them. The sample gives 250,000 to 400,000 clones, approximately 88% of which show up once; 1.6% is in the top ten. Germline CDR1 is SEHNR and CDR2 is FQNEAQ (reference sequence). This CDR3 is built from 17 residues. After removal of 5 bases from V and 0 bases from J, the junction contained 8 bases not matched to a gene. This sequence joins TRBV7-9 and TRBJ1-5; TRBD1 matches 9 bases. Sequenced sample: peripheral blood. This sequence was found in a woman under 40 with COVID-19, enrolled during active disease. CDR3: CASSAGQGRYSNQPQHF. The CDR3 nucleotides read TGTGCCAGCAGCGCTGGACAGGGGAGGTATAGCAATCAGCCCCAGCATTTT.